This TCR beta chain was identified during a study of blood T cell repertoires in COVID-19. This clone was seen just once. The CDR3 runs 18 residues. The V gene end was trimmed by 0 bases and the J gene end by 10 bases; junction bases not matched to a gene: 10. Germline CDR1 reads MGHRA; CDR2 reads YSYEKL. Assay used: immunoSEQ multiplex PCR; TCRdb lists only in-frame clones, some missing. The sample has roughly 190,000 clones, around 94% seen once; the top ten hold approximately 0.8%. The TCR originated in a man younger than 40 with COVID-19, enrolled during active disease. This rearrangement joins TRBV4-1 to TRBJ1-6, with 12 bases identical to TRBD1. Material: peripheral blood. CDR3 sequence reads: CASSQDYRDRGQNSPLHF. Here the CDR3 DNA reads TGCGCCAGCAGCCAAGACTACCGGGACAGGGGGCAGAACTCACCCCTCCACTTT.